These T cell receptor beta chains were read from a single sample in a study of shared clonotypes between healthy human individuals. Clones were read by immunoSEQ multiplex PCR, and TCRdb kept only the in-frame ones, dropping some. This sample carries a few hundred thousand clones, around four fifths of them seen once, and the ten largest clones take about 10%. The specimen sequenced was memory CD4+ T cells sorted from blood. Receptors were obtained from a man aged 25-45 years in good health. Both conserved end residues are part of each CDR3. D genes are given only for firm matches. Clone sizes are given selectively: once, few, many, or a class where the clone is expanded.

j_call d_call v_call clone_size cdr3_aa cdr3_nt
TRBJ1-4 TRBD1 TRBV19 NA CASRDPGQGKDEKLFF TGTGCCAGTAGGGATCCGGGACAGGGGAAGGATGAAAAACTGTTTTTT
TRBJ1-2 NA TRBV28 NA CASSLYNRVNYGYTF TGTGCCAGCAGTTTGTACAACAGGGTTAACTATGGCTACACCTTC
TRBJ2-2 TRBD2 TRBV7-9 NA CASSLGGKHTGELFF TGTGCCAGCAGCTTGGGAGGGAAGCACACCGGGGAGCTGTTTTTT
TRBJ1-2 NA TRBV28 NA CASSPARGGKGGYTF TGTGCCAGCAGTCCAGCCCGGGGGGGAAAGGGCGGCTACACCTTC
TRBJ2-2 NA TRBV5-1 many CASSLGATGELFF TGCGCCAGCAGCTTGGGTGCGACCGGGGAGCTGTTTTTT
TRBJ1-1 NA TRBV15 NA CATSSGNRELNTEAFF TGTGCCACCAGCTCGGGAAACAGGGAATTGAACACTGAAGCTTTCTTT
TRBJ2-5 NA TRBV5-5 NA CASSLAGTKTLTQYF TGTGCCAGCAGCTTGGCCGGGACAAAGACTCTGACCCAGTACTTC
TRBJ2-1 NA TRBV6-4 NA CASSDSWGRAGRNEQFF TGTGCCAGCAGTGACTCGTGGGGCAGGGCGGGTCGGAATGAGCAGTTCTTC
TRBJ2-5 NA TRBV28 few CASSFYPAGGETQYF TGTGCCAGCAGTTTTTATCCAGCGGGTGGCGAGACCCAGTACTTC
TRBJ2-2 TRBD2 TRBV10-3 NA CATGGAGGLGTGELFF TGTGCCACCGGCGGAGCGGGAGGGTTGGGCACCGGGGAGCTGTTTTTT
TRBJ1-2 NA TRBV6-5 once CASSAGKGYTF TGTGCCAGCAGTGCCGGGAAAGGCTACACCTTC
TRBJ1-2 NA TRBV6-1 NA CASSVEGSANYGYTF TGTGCCAGCAGTGTCGAGGGGAGCGCTAACTATGGCTACACCTTC
TRBJ2-5 TRBD1 TRBV2 NA CASSQQGKETQYF TGTGCCAGCAGCCAACAGGGGAAAGAGACCCAGTACTTC
TRBJ2-5 NA TRBV20-1 NA CSADQQETQYF TGCAGTGCTGACCAACAAGAGACCCAGTACTTC
TRBJ2-3 TRBD2 TRBV2 NA CASYTLAGDTDTQYF TGTGCCAGCTATACACTAGCGGGTGATACAGATACGCAGTATTTT
TRBJ2-7 TRBD1 TRBV6-1 NA CASSEDRGQRGRYEQYF TGTGCCAGCAGTGAAGACAGGGGGCAAAGGGGCAGATACGAGCAGTACTTC
TRBJ2-7 NA TRBV27 NA CASIREYGGLWNEQYF TGTGCCAGCATCAGGGAATATGGGGGGCTTTGGAACGAGCAGTACTTC
TRBJ2-1 NA TRBV7-2 NA CASSLESTSRFNEQFF TGTGCCAGCAGCTTAGAATCTACTAGCCGATTCAATGAGCAGTTCTTC
TRBJ2-3 NA TRBV20-1 NA CSAITGDTQYF TGCAGTGCTATAACTGGAGATACGCAGTATTTT
TRBJ1-3 TRBD1 TRBV5-1 once CASSSGDSRALSSGNTIYF TGCGCCAGCAGCTCGGGGGACAGCCGCGCGCTCAGCTCTGGAAACACCATATATTTT
TRBJ1-5 NA TRBV5-1 NA CASSPTPLVRSNQPQHF TGCGCCAGCAGCCCCACCCCTTTGGTGAGGAGCAATCAGCCCCAGCATTTT
TRBJ2-1 NA TRBV5-1 NA CASRSDMTVREQFF TGCGCCAGCAGAAGCGATATGACCGTGCGGGAGCAGTTCTTC
TRBJ1-5 TRBD1 TRBV19 NA CASSIRDRGLHQPQHF TGTGCCAGTAGTATCCGGGACAGGGGGCTGCATCAGCCCCAGCATTTT
TRBJ2-7 NA TRBV19 few CASSMGRAYGEQYF TGTGCCAGTAGCATGGGGCGCGCCTACGGCGAGCAGTACTTC
TRBJ2-3 TRBD1 TRBV28 NA CASTHSGTGKNWGVTDTQYF TGTGCCAGCACCCACTCCGGGACAGGGAAGAATTGGGGTGTCACAGATACGCAGTATTTT
TRBJ1-2 NA TRBV19 NA CASSIPPGRTDSTGYTF TGTGCCAGTAGTATACCCCCCGGACGGACCGATTCAACCGGCTACACCTTC
TRBJ2-6 NA TRBV6-5 NA CASGRSGANVLTF TGTGCCAGTGGACGCTCTGGGGCCAACGTCCTGACTTTC
TRBJ1-5 NA TRBV19 NA CASSISRGGSNQPQHF TGTGCCAGTAGTATTTCCCGGGGGGGGAGCAATCAGCCCCAGCATTTT
TRBJ2-2 NA TRBV6-1 NA CASSEEWGVTGELFF TGTGCCAGCAGTGAAGAGTGGGGGGTCACCGGGGAGCTGTTTTTT
TRBJ2-7 NA TRBV18 once CASSPRGQFFYEQYF TGTGCCAGCTCACCACGCGGACAATTCTTCTACGAGCAGTACTTC
TRBJ1-1 NA TRBV29-1 few CSVQLRRTEAFF TGCAGCGTTCAGCTAAGGAGGACTGAAGCTTTCTTT
TRBJ2-7 NA TRBV5-5 NA CASSLVQGAWEQYF TGTGCCAGCAGCTTGGTTCAGGGAGCATGGGAGCAGTACTTC
TRBJ2-7 NA TRBV6-5 NA CASSPDLRGSYEQYF TGTGCCAGCAGCCCTGACTTGCGGGGCTCCTACGAGCAGTACTTC
TRBJ2-1 TRBD2 TRBV2 NA CASSDTAGGPNEQFF TGTGCCAGCAGTGATACGGCGGGAGGGCCCAATGAGCAGTTCTTC
TRBJ2-6 NA TRBV5-1 NA CASSRDWAGRSSGANVLTF TGCGCCAGCAGCCGCGATTGGGCGGGCAGGAGCTCTGGGGCCAACGTCCTGACTTTC
TRBJ2-7 TRBD1 TRBV28 NA CASIGGDRGLEEQYF TGTGCCAGCATTGGGGGGGACAGGGGCCTTGAAGAGCAGTACTTC
TRBJ1-2 TRBD1 TRBV6-1 few CASSGFGQGKDYGYTF TGTGCCAGCAGTGGATTCGGACAGGGGAAGGACTATGGCTACACCTTC
TRBJ2-1 TRBD2 TRBV11-2 once CASSLTSGKYNEQFF TGTGCCAGCAGCCTTACTAGCGGGAAATACAATGAGCAGTTCTTC
TRBJ2-3 NA TRBV27 NA CASSPVTLSTDTQYF TGTGCCAGCAGTCCCGTCACTCTATCCACAGATACGCAGTATTTT
TRBJ2-2 TRBD2 TRBV14 NA CASSLTTGGEKLFF TGTGCCAGCAGCCTCACCACGGGGGGGGAGAAGCTGTTTTTT
TRBJ2-6 NA TRBV28 NA CASSEVGAGANVLTF TGTGCCAGCAGTGAGGTTGGGGCTGGGGCCAACGTCCTGACTTTC
TRBJ2-1 NA TRBV7-9 NA CASSFSGANEQFF TGTGCCAGCAGCTTCTCGGGGGCCAATGAGCAGTTCTTC
TRBJ1-2 NA TRBV9 NA CASSVPQGHYTF TGTGCCAGCAGCGTCCCCCAAGGCCACTACACCTTC
TRBJ2-1 NA TRBV7-7 NA CASSPGRTSYNEQFF TGTGCTAGCAGCCCTGGCCGGACCTCCTACAATGAGCAGTTCTTC
TRBJ1-2 NA TRBV7-8 NA CASSRGRGAYGYTF TGTGCCAGCAGCCGGGGTCGGGGGGCCTATGGCTACACCTTC
TRBJ2-7 TRBD1 TRBV28 NA CASSLSGQGTYEQYF TGTGCCAGCAGTTTATCGGGACAGGGTACCTACGAGCAGTACTTC
TRBJ2-2 NA TRBV10-3 NA CAISERLVSNTGELFF TGTGCCATCAGTGAGCGGCTAGTTTCGAACACCGGGGAGCTGTTTTTT
TRBJ2-7 TRBD2 TRBV10-1 NA CASRPSIGLAGGPMYF TGCGCCAGCAGGCCGAGCATCGGGCTAGCGGGAGGGCCGATGTACTTC
TRBJ1-1 NA TRBV28 NA CASSLVNGNAFF TGTGCCAGCAGTTTAGTGAACGGAAACGCTTTCTTT
TRBJ2-7 NA TRBV6-1 NA CASSPRRGYSYEQYF TGTGCCAGCAGTCCCCGGAGGGGCTACTCCTACGAGCAGTACTTC
TRBJ2-2 NA TRBV19 NA CASSIVSFDTGELFF TGTGCCAGTAGTATAGTGAGTTTCGACACCGGGGAGCTGTTTTTT
TRBJ2-5 TRBD1 TRBV28 NA CASRSGQDQETQYF TGTGCCAGCAGGTCCGGACAGGACCAAGAGACCCAGTACTTC
TRBJ2-6 NA TRBV7-9 once CASLDSSVLTF TGTGCCAGCCTGGATAGTAGCGTCCTGACTTTC
TRBJ1-5 NA TRBV11-2 NA CASSFKDGRHQPQHF TGTGCCAGCAGCTTTAAAGACGGGAGGCATCAGCCCCAGCATTTT
TRBJ1-2 NA TRBV10-3 NA CAISAQVYGYTF TGTGCCATCAGTGCACAGGTCTATGGCTACACCTTC
TRBJ2-1 TRBD2 TRBV9 few CASSAGTRAAGEQFF TGTGCCAGCAGCGCCGGGACTAGGGCTGCGGGTGAGCAGTTCTTC